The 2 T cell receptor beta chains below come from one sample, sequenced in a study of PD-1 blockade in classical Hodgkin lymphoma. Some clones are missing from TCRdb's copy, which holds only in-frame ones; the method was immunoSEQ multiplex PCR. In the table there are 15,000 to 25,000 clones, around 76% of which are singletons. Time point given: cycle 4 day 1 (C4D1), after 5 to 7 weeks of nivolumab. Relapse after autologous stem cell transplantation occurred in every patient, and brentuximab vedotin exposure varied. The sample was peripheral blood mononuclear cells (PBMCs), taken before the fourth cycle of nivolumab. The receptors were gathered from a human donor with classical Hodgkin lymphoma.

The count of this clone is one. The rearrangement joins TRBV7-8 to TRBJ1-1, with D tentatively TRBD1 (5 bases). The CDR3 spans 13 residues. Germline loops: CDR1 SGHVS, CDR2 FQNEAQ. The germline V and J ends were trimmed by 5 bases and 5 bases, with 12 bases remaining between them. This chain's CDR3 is CASSVGGGTEAFF. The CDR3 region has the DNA TGTGCCAGCAGCGTCGGGGGGGGAACTGAAGCTTTCTTT.

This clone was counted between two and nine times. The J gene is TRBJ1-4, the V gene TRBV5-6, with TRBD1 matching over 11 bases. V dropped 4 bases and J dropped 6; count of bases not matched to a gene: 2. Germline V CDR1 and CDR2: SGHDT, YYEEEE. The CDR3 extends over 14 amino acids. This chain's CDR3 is CASSGTGGDEKLFF. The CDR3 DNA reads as TGTGCCAGCAGCGGGACAGGGGGTGATGAAAAACTGTTTTTT.